This passage covers 27 T cell receptor beta chains from one sample sequenced in a study of CD8+ T cells in alopecia areata (dated by TCRdb to the late 2010s). Library generation was performed with the immunoSEQ multiplex PCR assay. RNA was extracted from all samples and reverse transcribed into cDNA, which served as template for TCR sequencing. The immuneACCESS repertoire file appears here via TCRdb, limited to in-frame rearrangements. These files lack a portion of the clones; in checked studies, under half of the deficit traces to unresolved V genes, and the cause of the others is not known. For this sample there are 90,000 to 120,000 clones; 59% appear just once. 20% to 25% of the sample lies in the top ten. Input material: CD8+ T cells sorted from blood. Receptors originate from a human donor in good health.

The chain employs TRBV27 and TRBJ2-2, with 7 bases matching TRBD1. Germline V CDR1 and CDR2: MNHEY, SMNVEV (reference sequence). The CDR3 spans 15 residues. The chain's CDR3 is CETKPDRINTGELFF. Written as DNA, the CDR3 is TGTGAAACTAAACCGGACAGGATTAACACCGGGGAGCTGTTTTTT.

The chain joins TRBV27 to TRBJ2-1; D may be TRBD1 or TRBD2 (5 bases each). CDR1 is MNHEY, CDR2 SMNVEV, per germline (reference sequence). CDR3 length: 14 residues. The V end was cut by 8 bases, the J end by 0 bases, with 11 bases between. Here the CDR3 DNA reads TGTGCCAGCGGGACGGCCAGCTCCTACAATGAGCAGTTCTTC. Its translation is CASGTASSYNEQFF.

This clone has a handful of counts. This chain uses TRBV5-6 with TRBJ2-7; D is tentatively TRBD1 or TRBD2 (5 bases each). Trimming pared 2 bases from V and 0 bases from J, leaving 12 bases between. CDR1 is SGHDT and CDR2 is YYEEEE in the germline V gene. The length of the CDR3 is 15 residues. In DNA form, the CDR3 reads TGTGCCAGCAGCTTCGAGGCAGGGAGCTCCTACGAGCAGTACTTC. Translated: CASSFEAGSSYEQYF. The full variable domain, with the rest looked up from reference TRBV5-6 and TRBJ2-7, is DAGVTQSPTHLIKTRGQQVTLRCSPKSGHDTVSWYQQALGQGPQFIFQYYEEEERQRGNFPDRFSGHQFPNYSSELNVNALLLGDSALYLCASSFEAGSSYEQYFGPGTRLTVT.

The rearrangement joins TRBV13 to TRBJ1-5; possibly TRBD1 for D (6 bases). This CDR3 is built from 14 residues. Germline-derived CDR1 and CDR2 are PRHDT and FYEKMQ (reference sequence). The V and J ends lost 2 bases and 2 bases respectively, with 7 bases between them. CDR3 sequence (DNA): TGTGCCAGCAGCTTATCAGGGGGCAATCAGCCCCAGCATTTT. It codes for CASSLSGGNQPQHF.

V is TRBV6-5 and J is TRBJ2-6, with unresolved D. This CDR3 has 14 residues. Between the trimmed V and J ends, which lost 6 bases and 4 bases, there was a span of 10 bases. CDR1 and CDR2 from the germline V gene are MNHEY and SVGAGI. CDR3 protein: CASSTGWGANVLTF. CDR3 DNA sequence: TGTGCCAGCAGCACCGGATGGGGGGCCAACGTCCTGACTTTC.

The J gene is TRBJ2-5, the V gene TRBV2, with 7 bases identical to TRBD2. From germline, CDR1 is SNHLY and CDR2 FYNNEI. The V segment lost 2 bases and the J segment 4 bases; nucleotides outside the gene matches: 7. CDR3 length: 15 amino acids. The CDR3 region is CASSELEAGRETQYF. In nucleotides, the CDR3 is TGTGCCAGCAGTGAATTGGAAGCGGGGAGAGAGACCCAGTACTTC. The full variable domain, rest sourced from reference TRBV2 and TRBJ2-5, is EPEVTQTPSHQVTQMGQEVILRCVPISNHLYFYWYRQILGQKVEFLVSFYNNEISEKSEIFDDQFSVERPDGSNFTLKIRSTKLEDSAMYFCASSELEAGRETQYFGPGTRLLVL.

This clone is a singleton in its sample. V gene TRBV5-1 combines with J gene TRBJ1-2; D is uncertain. In germline, CDR1 is SGHRS, CDR2 YFSETQ. The germline V and J ends were trimmed by 1 base and 3 bases, with 10 bases remaining between them. The CDR3 runs 14 residues. The CDR3 DNA sequence: TGCGCCAGCAGCTTGTTTGTCTCGGACTATGGCTACACCTTC. Its protein is CASSLFVSDYGYTF.

The V gene is TRBV6-5, the J gene TRBJ1-2; D remains unclear. Per the germline V gene, CDR1 is MNHEY and CDR2 is SVGAGI. The V end was cut by 4 bases, the J end by 2 bases, with 5 bases between. The CDR3 loop spans 12 amino acids. The CDR3 DNA is TGTGCCAGCAGTTCTTACAACTATGGCTACACCTTC. Its translation: CASSSYNYGYTF.

The J gene is TRBJ1-6, the V gene TRBV30, with 9 bases identical to TRBD1. Losses at the gene ends were 1 base for V and 9 bases for J; bases not matched to a gene: 7. Germline V CDR1 and CDR2: GTSNPN, SVGIG (reference sequence). The CDR3 is 15 amino acids. CDR3: CAWSATGGRGSPLHF. CDR3 bases: TGTGCCTGGAGTGCGACAGGGGGTCGGGGTTCACCCCTCCACTTT. Supplemented by reference TRBV30 and TRBJ1-6, the full variable domain reads SQTIHQWPATLVQPVGSPLSLECTVEGTSNPNLYWYRQAAGRGLQLLFYSVGIGQISSEVPQNLSASRPQDRQFILSSKKLLLSDSGFYLCAWSATGGRGSPLHFGNGTRLTVT.

V and J are TRBV9 and TRBJ1-6; D remains unclear. The CDR3 totals 17 residues. Looked up from germline, CDR1 is SGDLS and CDR2 is YYNGEE. Trimming stripped 0 bases from V and 6 bases from J, with 16 bases between. This CDR3 is CASSVGVSSTTNSPLHF. The CDR3 coding sequence is TGTGCCAGCAGCGTAGGGGTCAGTTCTACCACTAATTCACCCCTCCACTTT.

In this sample, this clone turned up once. This chain connects TRBV28 to TRBJ2-1; D could derive from TRBD1 or TRBD2 (5 bases each). This CDR3 is 15 amino acids long. V was cut by 3 bases and J by 1 base, with 10 bases left in between. Germline CDR1 reads MDHEN; CDR2 reads SYDVKM. CDR3 nucleotides: TGTGCCAGCAGTTTGAGGGCAGGGTCCTACAATGAGCAGTTCTTC. Its protein is CASSLRAGSYNEQFF.

In its sample, this clone was seen a few times. V and J are TRBV19 and TRBJ1-1; a weak D match, TRBD1 (5 bases). This CDR3 has 14 amino acids. Looked up from germline, CDR1 is LNHDA and CDR2 is SQIVND (reference sequence). V lost 1 base and J lost 4, with 10 bases in between. CDR3 amino acids: CASSIGGAGTEAFF. The CDR3 DNA is TGTGCCAGTAGTATAGGGGGCGCTGGCACTGAAGCTTTCTTT.

Points on this clone: Germline and junction disagree at one end, which may indicate a read error. The chain combines TRBV7-9 with TRBJ2-2; D possibly corresponds to TRBD2 (5 bases). The CDR3 extends over 11 amino acids. The V gene's germline CDR1 is SEHNR and CDR2 FQNEAQ (reference sequence). The CDR3 spells CASSFPGEPFF. In DNA, the CDR3 is TGTGCCAGCAGCTTCCCCGGGGAGCCGTTTTTT.

This sequence joins TRBV13 and TRBJ2-4; the match to TRBD2 covers 8 bases. Germline V gives CDR1 PRHDT, CDR2 FYEKMQ (reference sequence). V shed 5 bases, J shed 7 bases, and the junction held 10 bases outside the gene matches. The CDR3 totals 15 residues. This CDR3 is CASSPRPGGGNIQYF. For the CDR3, the DNA is TGTGCCAGCAGCCCCAGACCCGGGGGGGGGAACATTCAGTACTTC.

The chain carries TRBV7-9 and TRBJ2-6; perhaps TRBD1 as D (5 bases). CDR3 length equals 15 residues. With 3 bases removed from V and 2 bases from J, the gap between germline ends came to 8 bases. Germline-derived CDR1 and CDR2 are SEHNR and FQNEAQ (reference sequence). CDR3 in amino acids: CASSFRVPGANVLTF. DNA for the CDR3: TGTGCCAGCAGCTTCAGGGTCCCTGGGGCCAACGTCCTGACTTTC.

In its sample, this clone was seen a few times. The V call is TRBV29-1, the J call TRBJ1-1, with a tentative D call TRBD1 (5 bases). The CDR3 has 12 amino acids. Germline V gene data show CDR1 as SQVTM and CDR2 as ANQGSEA. Trimming left V 4 bases short and J 1 base short, with 7 bases between. The CDR3 DNA reads TGCAGCGTTGTCGGGGGGAACACTGAAGCTTTCTTT. It is translated as CSVVGGNTEAFF.

This clone has a handful of counts. V is TRBV6-5 and J is TRBJ2-4, with 8 bases matching TRBD2. The CDR3 contains 14 residues. The germline V gene encodes CDR1 MNHEY and CDR2 SVGAGI. V dropped 6 bases and J dropped 6; count of bases not matched to a gene: 7. The CDR3 region is CASRERGRGNIQYF. CDR3 nucleotides: TGTGCCAGCAGGGAGCGGGGGAGGGGAAACATTCAGTACTTC.

This sequence joins TRBV6-5 and TRBJ1-1; 9 positions agree with TRBD1. Germline values: CDR1 MNHEY, CDR2 SVGAGI. V gave up 6 bases and J gave up 5 bases; unmatched junction bases: 7. This CDR3 spans 14 amino acids. The CDR3 loop reads CASSLDRGWTEAFF. CDR3 coding DNA: TGTGCCAGCAGCCTTGACAGGGGGTGGACTGAAGCTTTCTTT.

This chain joins TRBV6-5 and TRBJ1-1; the D is unclear. The CDR3 sequence is 13 residues long. Germline CDR1 is MNHEY and CDR2 is SVGAGI. V lost 2 bases to trimming and J lost 1 base, with 5 bases between them. This CDR3 is CASSYGPNTEAFF. CDR3 coding DNA: TGTGCCAGCAGTTACGGACCGAACACTGAAGCTTTCTTT.

This clone has only one observation. This chain joins TRBV11-2 and TRBJ1-2; 8 positions agree with TRBD1. The junction had 6 bases not matched to a gene; V was cut back by 5 bases and J by 4 bases. The CDR3 spans 14 residues. Germline V CDR1 and CDR2: SGHAT, FQNNGV. The CDR3 region is CASSPDRGPYGYTF. CDR3 sequence (DNA): TGTGCCAGCAGCCCTGACAGGGGTCCCTATGGCTACACCTTC.

This chain connects TRBV9 to TRBJ1-4; 10 bases agree with TRBD1. With V trimmed by 4 bases and J by 7 bases, 7 bases remained unmatched. The CDR3 covers 15 residues. Germline V gives CDR1 SGDLS, CDR2 YYNGEE. The CDR3, as DNA: TGTGCCAGCAGCTCCGCCGGGACAGGGGTTGAAAAACTGTTTTTT. It codes for CASSSAGTGVEKLFF.

This chain uses TRBV30 with TRBJ2-1; D not certain. Germline CDR1 GTSNPN, CDR2 SVGIG (reference sequence). This CDR3 region has 15 residues. The V end was cut by 1 base, the J end by 0 bases, with 10 bases between. CDR3 protein: CAWSGASSSYNEQFF. CDR3 nucleotides: TGTGCCTGGAGTGGGGCGTCGAGCTCCTACAATGAGCAGTTCTTC. Based on the CDR3 plus reference TRBV30 and TRBJ2-1, the full variable domain is SQTIHQWPATLVQPVGSPLSLECTVEGTSNPNLYWYRQAAGRGLQLLFYSVGIGQISSEVPQNLSASRPQDRQFILSSKKLLLSDSGFYLCAWSGASSSYNEQFFGPGTRLTVL.

The chain combines TRBV11-1 with TRBJ2-7, with 8 positions matching TRBD2. The CDR3 is 14 amino acids. V lost 3 bases to trimming and J lost 2 bases; unmatched junction nucleotides: 3. CDR1 and CDR2 from the germline V gene are SGHAT and FQDESV (reference sequence). CDR3 bases: TGTGCCAGCAGCTTTGCGGGGGGCACCTACGAGCAGTACTTC. It specifies CASSFAGGTYEQYF.

Only one count was recorded for this clone. The chain joins TRBV6-1 to TRBJ2-7; no clear D gene. Trimming stripped 3 bases from V and 0 bases from J, with 9 bases between. The CDR3 has 14 residues. Germline loops: CDR1 MNHNS, CDR2 SASEGT. The CDR3 loop is CASSDGRLSYEQYF. In DNA, the CDR3 is TGTGCCAGCAGTGATGGTCGCCTCTCCTACGAGCAGTACTTC.

The V call is TRBV29-1, the J call TRBJ1-2; TRBD1 might be the D (5 bases). This CDR3 contains 13 residues. The V gene lost 5 bases and the J gene lost 3 bases, with 13 bases spanning the gap. CDR1 SQVTM and CDR2 ANQGSEA come from the germline V gene. The CDR3 here is CSVPKGMDYGYTF. CDR3 DNA: TGCAGCGTTCCAAAGGGGATGGACTATGGCTACACCTTC.

The chain couples TRBV4-3 to TRBJ1-6; D possibly corresponds to TRBD1 (5 bases). This CDR3 contains 17 residues. The germline V gene has CDR1 LGHNA and CDR2 YSLEER. V was shortened by 0 bases and J by 13 bases, with 22 bases between the two germline ends. As DNA, the CDR3 is TGCGCCAGCAGCCAAGATCCCGGTGGCAGGGCAGTATCGCCCCTCCACTTT. Its translation is CASSQDPGGRAVSPLHF.

This chain links TRBV6-5 with TRBJ2-7, with TRBD1 as a possible D gene (6 bases). Germline V gene data show CDR1 as MNHEY and CDR2 as SVGAGI. This CDR3 has 14 amino acids. V lost 2 bases to trimming and J lost 6 bases, with 14 bases between them. The CDR3 DNA reads TGTGCCAGCAGTTACAAATCAGGGGCGGGCGAGCAGTACTTC. Translating it yields CASSYKSGAGEQYF.